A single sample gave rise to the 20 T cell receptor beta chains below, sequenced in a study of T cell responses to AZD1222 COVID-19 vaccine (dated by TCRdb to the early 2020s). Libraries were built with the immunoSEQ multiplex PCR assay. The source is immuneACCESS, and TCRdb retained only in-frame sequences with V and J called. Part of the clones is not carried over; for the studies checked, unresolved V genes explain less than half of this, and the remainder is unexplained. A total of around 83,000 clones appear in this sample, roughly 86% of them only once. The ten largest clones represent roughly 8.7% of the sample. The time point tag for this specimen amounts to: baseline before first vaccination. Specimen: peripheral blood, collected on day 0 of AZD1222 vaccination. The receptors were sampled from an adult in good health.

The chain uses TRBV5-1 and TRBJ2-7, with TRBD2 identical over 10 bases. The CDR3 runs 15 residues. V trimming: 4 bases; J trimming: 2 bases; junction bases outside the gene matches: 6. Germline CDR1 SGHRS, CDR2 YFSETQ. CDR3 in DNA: TGCGCCAGCAGCGGGGAGCGGGAGGGCCCCTACGAGCAGTACTTC. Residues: CASSGEREGPYEQYF.

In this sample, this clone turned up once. CDR3 coding DNA: TGTGCCAGCAGTTACCGAGCCAGCTCAAAGGACTATGGCTACACCTTC. Protein sequence: CASSYRASSKDYGYTF. The chain joins TRBV6-5 to TRBJ1-2; D call uncertain. The CDR3 sequence is 16 residues long. V was pared by 2 bases and J by 3 bases, with 16 bases between. Germline lookup yields CDR1 MNHEY and CDR2 SVGAGI.

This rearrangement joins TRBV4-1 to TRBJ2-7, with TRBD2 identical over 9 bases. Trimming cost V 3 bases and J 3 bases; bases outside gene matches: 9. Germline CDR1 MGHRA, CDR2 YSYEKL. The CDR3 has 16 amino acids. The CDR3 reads CASSQLAGVGLYEQYF. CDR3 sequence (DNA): TGCGCCAGCAGCCAGTTAGCGGGAGTTGGTCTCTACGAGCAGTACTTC.

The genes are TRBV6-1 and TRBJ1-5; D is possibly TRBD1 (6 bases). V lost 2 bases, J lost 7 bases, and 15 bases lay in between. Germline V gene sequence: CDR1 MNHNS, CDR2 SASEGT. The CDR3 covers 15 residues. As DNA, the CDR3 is TGTGCCAGCAGTGAAACAGGGAATATAGGACAGCCCCAGCATTTT. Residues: CASSETGNIGQPQHF.

The CDR3 here is CASSYSRWGGKNEQFF. The CDR3 DNA sequence: TGTGCCAGCAGTTACTCGAGATGGGGGGGGAAGAATGAGCAGTTCTTC. V usage is TRBV6-5 and J usage is TRBJ2-1; 7 bases are shared with TRBD2. Germline CDR1 and CDR2: MNHEY and SVGAGI. V lost 0 bases, J lost 7 bases, and 9 bases stayed unmatched. The CDR3 covers 16 residues.

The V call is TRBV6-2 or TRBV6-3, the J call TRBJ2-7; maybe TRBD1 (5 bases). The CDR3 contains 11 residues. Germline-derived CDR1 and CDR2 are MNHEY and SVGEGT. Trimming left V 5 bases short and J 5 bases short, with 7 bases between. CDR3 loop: CASSQGHEQYF. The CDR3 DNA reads TGTGCCAGCAGTCAGGGTCACGAGCAGTACTTC.

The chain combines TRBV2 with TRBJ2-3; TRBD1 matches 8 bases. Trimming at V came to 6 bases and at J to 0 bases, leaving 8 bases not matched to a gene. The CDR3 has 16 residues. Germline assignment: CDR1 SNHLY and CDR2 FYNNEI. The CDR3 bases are TGTGCCAGCAGGTTACGGACAGGGACTAGCACAGATACGCAGTATTTT. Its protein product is CASRLRTGTSTDTQYF.

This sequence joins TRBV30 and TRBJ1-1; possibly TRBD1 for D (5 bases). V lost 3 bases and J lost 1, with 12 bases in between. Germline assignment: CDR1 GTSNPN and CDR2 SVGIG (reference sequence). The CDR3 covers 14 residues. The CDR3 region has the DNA TGTGCCTGGAGCTTCGGGACGGAGAACACTGAAGCTTTCTTT. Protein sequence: CAWSFGTENTEAFF.

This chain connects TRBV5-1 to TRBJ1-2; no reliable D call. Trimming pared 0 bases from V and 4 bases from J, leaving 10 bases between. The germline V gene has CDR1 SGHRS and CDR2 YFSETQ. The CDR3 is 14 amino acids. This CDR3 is CASSLAGRSYGYTF. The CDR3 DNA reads TGCGCCAGCAGCTTGGCCGGCCGGTCCTATGGCTACACCTTC.

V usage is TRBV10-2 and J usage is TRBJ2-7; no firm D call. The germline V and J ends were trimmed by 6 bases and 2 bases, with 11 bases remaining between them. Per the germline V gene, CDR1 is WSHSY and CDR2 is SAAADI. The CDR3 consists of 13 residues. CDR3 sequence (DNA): TGCGCCAGCAGAAAGACTGGAACCTACGAGCAGTACTTC. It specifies CASRKTGTYEQYF.

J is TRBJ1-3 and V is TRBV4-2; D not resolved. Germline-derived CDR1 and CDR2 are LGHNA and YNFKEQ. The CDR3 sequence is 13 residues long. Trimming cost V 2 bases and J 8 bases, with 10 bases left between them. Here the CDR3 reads CASSQPERDTIYF. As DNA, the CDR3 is TGTGCCAGCAGCCAACCCGAGCGGGACACCATATATTTT.

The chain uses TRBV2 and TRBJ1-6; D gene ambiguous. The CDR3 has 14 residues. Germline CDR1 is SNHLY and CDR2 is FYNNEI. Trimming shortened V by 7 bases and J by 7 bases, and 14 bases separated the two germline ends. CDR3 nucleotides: TGTGCCAGCATAAGGCCACCAGAGAATTCACCCCTCCACTTT. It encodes CASIRPPENSPLHF.

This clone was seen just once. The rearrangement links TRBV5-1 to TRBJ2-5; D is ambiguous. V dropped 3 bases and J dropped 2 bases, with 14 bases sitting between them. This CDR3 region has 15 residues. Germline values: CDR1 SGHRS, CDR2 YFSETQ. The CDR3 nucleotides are TGCGCCAGCAGCTCGGCATTGTGGCAGCAAGAGACCCAGTACTTC. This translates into CASSSALWQQETQYF. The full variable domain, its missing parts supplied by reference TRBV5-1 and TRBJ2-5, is KAGVTQTPRYLIKTRGQQVTLSCSPISGHRSVSWYQQTPGQGLQFLFEYFSETQRNKGNFPGRFSGRQFSNSRSEMNVSTLELGDSALYLCASSSALWQQETQYFGPGTRLLVL.

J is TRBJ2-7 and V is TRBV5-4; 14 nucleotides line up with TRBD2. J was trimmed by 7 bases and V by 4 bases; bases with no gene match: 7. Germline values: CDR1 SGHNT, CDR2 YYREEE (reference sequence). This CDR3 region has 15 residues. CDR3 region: CASSHPGLAGEEQYF. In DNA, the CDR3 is TGTGCCAGCAGCCATCCGGGACTAGCGGGGGAAGAGCAGTACTTC.

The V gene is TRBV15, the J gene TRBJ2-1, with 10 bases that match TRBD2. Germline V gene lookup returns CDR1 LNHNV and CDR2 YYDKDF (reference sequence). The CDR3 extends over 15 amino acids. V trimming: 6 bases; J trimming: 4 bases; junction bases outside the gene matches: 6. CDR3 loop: CATSPGLADYNEQFF. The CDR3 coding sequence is TGTGCCACCAGTCCCGGACTAGCGGATTACAATGAGCAGTTCTTC.

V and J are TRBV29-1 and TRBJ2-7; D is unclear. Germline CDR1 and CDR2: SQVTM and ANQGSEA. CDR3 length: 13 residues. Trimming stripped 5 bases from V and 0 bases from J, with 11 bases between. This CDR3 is CSVWAWGSYEQYF. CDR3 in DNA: TGCAGCGTTTGGGCCTGGGGCTCCTACGAGCAGTACTTC.

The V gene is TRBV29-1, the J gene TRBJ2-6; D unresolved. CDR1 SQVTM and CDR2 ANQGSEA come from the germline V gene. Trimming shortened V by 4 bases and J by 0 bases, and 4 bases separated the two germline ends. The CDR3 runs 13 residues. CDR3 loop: CSVGTSGANVLTF. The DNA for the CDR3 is TGCAGCGTTGGCACCTCTGGGGCCAACGTCCTGACTTTC.

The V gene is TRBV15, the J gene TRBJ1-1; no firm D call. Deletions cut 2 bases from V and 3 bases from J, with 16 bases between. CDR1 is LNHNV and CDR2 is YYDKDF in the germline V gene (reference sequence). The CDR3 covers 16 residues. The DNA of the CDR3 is TGTGCCACCAGCAGACTTTCCTCGAGGCGGGACACTGAAGCTTTCTTT. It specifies CATSRLSSRRDTEAFF.

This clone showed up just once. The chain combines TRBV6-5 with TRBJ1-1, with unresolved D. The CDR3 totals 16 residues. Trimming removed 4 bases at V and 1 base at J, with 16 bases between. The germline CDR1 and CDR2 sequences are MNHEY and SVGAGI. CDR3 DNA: TGTGCCAGCAGTTTGATTTCAGTTTTGAAGAACACTGAAGCTTTCTTT. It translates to CASSLISVLKNTEAFF.

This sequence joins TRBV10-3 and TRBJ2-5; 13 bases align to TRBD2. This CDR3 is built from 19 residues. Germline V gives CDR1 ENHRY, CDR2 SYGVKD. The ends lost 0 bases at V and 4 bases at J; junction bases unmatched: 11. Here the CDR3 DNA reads TGTGCCATCAGTGAGTCGATAAGTAGGACTAGCGGGGGAAGAGAGACCCAGTACTTC. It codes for CAISESISRTSGGRETQYF.